This T cell receptor beta chain was captured in a study of T cell responses to AZD1222 COVID-19 vaccine. Study results and caveats: Possibly, clonal diversity was underestimated; donors were largely white British and included more females. Spike-specific TCR breadth and depth were elevated following two AZD1222 doses.

Germline values: CDR1 SGHAT, CDR2 FQDESV (reference sequence). Between the trimmed V and J ends, which lost 2 bases and 4 bases, there was a span of 12 bases. The CDR3 length is 15 residues. Sequencing used immunoSEQ multiplex PCR; TCRdb keeps in-frame clones, though not all of them. Seen here are 150,000 to 200,000 clones, 80% to 95% observed once, and the top ten hold 1.2% to 1.5%. Turning to this clone: Its target is not known.

The chain carries TRBV11-1 and TRBJ2-1; unclear D gene. The sequence derives from an adult in good health. This sample comprised peripheral blood, obtained on day 0 of AZD1222 vaccination. The CDR3 reads CASSLQSPGYNEQFF. The CDR3, as DNA: TGTGCCAGCAGCTTACAGTCACCCGGGTACAATGAGCAGTTCTTC.